Below, 27 T cell receptor beta chains from the same sample are listed, as sequenced in a study of blood T cells in healthy people across ages. Together with a sample-barcoded 5' primer, a J-beta primer mix was included in a second PCR lasting about 6 to 11 cycles. TCRdb reprocessed the 5' RACE reads with MiXCR, giving one entry per CDR3 protein. The repertoire consists of roughly 1.9 million distinct CDR3 sequences, with 35% to 50% occurring once and the leading ten covering about 23%. The sample was blood. Receptor source: a human donor in good health.

The chain has TRBV7-3 and TRBJ2-3; maybe TRBD1 (6 bases). This CDR3 comprises 15 residues. CDR1 SGHTA and CDR2 FQGTGA come from the germline V gene. V lost 3 bases and J lost 1, with 11 bases in between. This CDR3 is CASSFQGLRTDTQYF. The CDR3 nucleotides are TGTGCCAGCAGCTTCCAGGGGCTACGCACAGATACGCAGTATTTT.

The rearrangement uses TRBV29-1 and TRBJ2-1, with 8 nucleotides matching TRBD2. The CDR3 covers 16 residues. Germline loops: CDR1 SQVTM, CDR2 ANQGSEA. The V segment lost 0 bases and the J segment 2 bases; nucleotides outside the gene matches: 6. The CDR3 DNA sequence: TGCAGCGTTGAAGATCGGGGGGGGGCCACCTACAATGAGCAGTTCTTC. Translating it yields CSVEDRGGATYNEQFF.

The genes are TRBV7-2 and TRBJ2-7; TRBD1 agrees at 7 bases. The ends lost 5 bases at V and 6 bases at J; junction bases unmatched: 10. CDR3 length equals 14 residues. From germline, CDR1 is SGHTA and CDR2 FQGNSA. The CDR3 loop reads CASSVNRGFGEQYF. CDR3 DNA: TGTGCCAGCAGCGTAAACAGGGGATTCGGCGAGCAGTACTTC. Variable domain in full (rest from reference TRBV7-2 and TRBJ2-7): GAGVSQSPSNKVTEKGKDVELRCDPISGHTALYWYRQSLGQGLEFLIYFQGNSAPDKSGLPSDRFSAERTGGSVSTLTIQRTQQEDSAVYLCASSVNRGFGEQYFGPGTRLTVT.

This clonotype was picked up many times. The chain has TRBV28 and TRBJ2-1, with TRBD2 matching over 8 bases. The CDR3 runs 14 residues. Germline CDR1 reads MDHEN; CDR2 reads SYDVKM. V shed 6 bases, J shed 7 bases, and the junction held 8 bases outside the gene matches. The CDR3 sequence: CASRPPGGVNEQFF. DNA of the CDR3: TGTGCCAGCAGACCCCCGGGGGGGGTAAATGAGCAGTTCTTC.

The gene calls are TRBV20-1 and TRBJ1-5, with 10 nucleotides matching TRBD1. This CDR3 is built from 15 residues. The V segment lost 4 bases and the J segment 11 bases; nucleotides outside the gene matches: 14. Looked up from germline, CDR1 is DFQATT and CDR2 is SNEGSKA (reference sequence). The CDR3, as DNA: TGCAGTGCTAACATCGGGACAGGGGCAGGTTTGTCCCAGCATTTT. This sequence encodes CSANIGTGAGLSQHF.

This rearrangement joins TRBV9 to TRBJ2-7; D ambiguous. Germline V gives CDR1 SGDLS, CDR2 YYNGEE. The V end was cut by 3 bases, the J end by 1 base, with 11 bases between. The CDR3 contains 14 residues. CDR3 loop: CASSADDTSYEQYF. The DNA for the CDR3 is TGTGCCAGCAGCGCGGATGACACATCCTACGAGCAGTACTTC.

The chain recombines TRBV2 with TRBJ2-1, with 8 positions matching TRBD2. Germline V gene sequence: CDR1 SNHLY, CDR2 FYNNEI. This CDR3 has 17 residues. V was clipped by 3 bases and J by 3 bases; unmatched bases: 10. For the CDR3, the DNA is TGTGCCAGCAGTGATAGCGGGGCGGAGAGTGTCTACAATGAGCAGTTCTTC. Residues: CASSDSGAESVYNEQFF.

This sequence joins TRBV24-1 and TRBJ1-2, with unresolved D. The CDR3 runs 14 residues. V lost 7 bases and J lost 2, with 13 bases in between. Germline-derived CDR1 and CDR2 are KGHDR and SFDVKD. In DNA, the CDR3 is TGTGCCACCAGGGCCCCGGATGGGAACTATGGCTACACCTTC. This translates into CATRAPDGNYGYTF.

With regard to this clonotype: A much larger clone differs from this one at a single base, so this may be a read error. This chain joins TRBV12-3 or TRBV12-4 and TRBJ2-3; D uncertain. This CDR3 is 12 amino acids long. The CDR3 region is CASSLRPDTLYF. CDR3 in DNA: TGTGCCAGCAGTTTACGGCCAGATACGCTGTATTTT.

This rearrangement joins TRBV7-9 to TRBJ1-5; D gene ambiguous. Germline values: CDR1 SEHNR, CDR2 FQNEAQ (reference sequence). The CDR3 is 14 residues long. V was pared by 4 bases and J by 0 bases, with 7 bases between. CDR3 in amino acids: CASSSQSSNQPQHF. DNA of the CDR3: TGTGCCAGCAGCTCTCAGAGTAGCAATCAGCCCCAGCATTTT.

V and J are TRBV28 and TRBJ1-2; D remains unclear. This CDR3 has 15 residues. CDR1 and CDR2 (germline): MDHEN, SYDVKM. The V and J ends lost 6 bases and 6 bases respectively, with 20 bases between them. Written as DNA, the CDR3 is TGTGCCAGCAGCCTCTCCTTTGGAGGGAAGAATGGCTACACCTTC. Encoded protein: CASSLSFGGKNGYTF.

V is TRBV29-1 and J is TRBJ2-1, with a possible D match to TRBD1 (6 bases). The V and J ends lost 3 bases and 2 bases respectively, with 8 bases between them. Germline lookup yields CDR1 SQVTM and CDR2 ANQGSEA. The CDR3 contains 13 residues. The CDR3 is CSVEDSAYNEQFF. The CDR3 region has the DNA TGCAGCGTTGAGGACAGCGCCTACAATGAGCAGTTCTTC.

This chain connects TRBV6-2 or TRBV6-3 to TRBJ2-7, with D possibly TRBD1 on 6 matching bases. CDR1 and CDR2 (germline): MNHEY, SVGEGT. Deletions cut 2 bases from V and 4 bases from J, with 12 bases between. The length of the CDR3 is 14 residues. CDR3 amino acids: CASSYRTVIYEQYF. The CDR3, as DNA: TGTGCCAGCAGTTACAGGACAGTGATTTACGAGCAGTACTTC.

V gene TRBV12-3 or TRBV12-4 combines with J gene TRBJ2-3; D not resolved. Between the trimmed V and J ends, which lost 9 bases and 2 bases, there was a span of 15 bases. The CDR3 extends over 14 amino acids. The DNA for the CDR3 is TGTGCCAGGCTAAGAACACTGAACACAGATACGCAGTATTTT. It codes for CARLRTLNTDTQYF.

The rearrangement uses TRBV4-3 and TRBJ2-7; D is unclear. The DNA end is a closer match to TRBJ2-4, so the J assignment may be wrong. CDR1 is LGHNA and CDR2 is YSLEER in the germline V gene. The length of the CDR3 is 15 residues. CDR3 protein: CASSQDRAPGNIQYF. CDR3 sequence (DNA): TGCGCCAGCAGCCAAGATCGGGCTCCGGGAAACATTCAGTACTTC.

This clonotype was seen only a few times. V gene TRBV4-2 combines with J gene TRBJ2-3, with D perhaps matching TRBD1 (5 bases). Germline V gives CDR1 LGHNA, CDR2 YNFKEQ. This CDR3 is 14 amino acids long. The V and J ends lost 8 bases and 0 bases respectively, with 12 bases between them. The CDR3 region has the DNA TGTGCCAGCGAAAGACAGCGAAGCACAGATACGCAGTATTTT. Its protein product is CASERQRSTDTQYF.

This clonotype was observed a few times. The gene calls are TRBV5-1 and TRBJ2-1; D gene unclear. The CDR3 has 12 residues. Germline assignment: CDR1 SGHRS and CDR2 YFSETQ. Between the trimmed V and J ends, which lost 1 base and 9 bases, there was a span of 8 bases. The CDR3 bases are TGCGCCAGCAGCTTGCGTGTGAGTGAGCAGTTCTTC. Its protein is CASSLRVSEQFF.

This clonotype came up a few times. A junction boundary mismatches the germline segment, possibly from a read error. V usage is TRBV27 and J usage is TRBJ1-1, with D possibly being TRBD1 (5 bases). Germline V gene lookup returns CDR1 MNHEY and CDR2 SMNVEV (reference sequence). The CDR3 runs to 13 residues. CDR3 residues: CAGSSGGGTEAFF. The CDR3 DNA reads TGTGCCGGCAGTTCCGGGGGGGGCACTGAAGCTTTCTTT.

This clonotype came up a few times. The V gene is TRBV7-8, the J gene TRBJ1-6; unclear D gene. The CDR3 totals 15 residues. Germline CDR1 reads SGHVS; CDR2 reads FQNEAQ. V shed 5 bases and J shed 5 bases, with 13 bases lying between them. The DNA for the CDR3 is TGTGCCAGCAGCATCTTGGGTACTAATAATTCACCCCTCCACTTT. It specifies CASSILGTNNSPLHF.

This chain connects TRBV29-1 to TRBJ2-3; 10 bases fit TRBD2. CDR1 is SQVTM and CDR2 is ANQGSEA in the germline V gene. V shed 0 bases, J shed 5 bases, and the junction held 11 bases outside the gene matches. The CDR3 runs 17 residues. The CDR3, as DNA: TGCAGCGTTGAAGATTGGGGGCTAGCGGGGGAGCAAGATACGCAGTATTTT. Residues: CSVEDWGLAGEQDTQYF.

The chain links TRBV10-3 to TRBJ1-2; D is unclear. The CDR3 is 14 amino acids. The germline gives CDR1 ENHRY, CDR2 SYGVKD. Trimming shortened V by 5 bases and J by 7 bases, and 17 bases separated the two germline ends. The CDR3, as DNA: TGTGCCATCAGTCCCGCAGCTACGCAATTTGGCTACACCTTC. Translation gives CAISPAATQFGYTF.

The chain is built from TRBV7-9 and TRBJ1-2, with 7 bases lining up with TRBD1. The germline V gene has CDR1 SEHNR and CDR2 FQNEAQ (reference sequence). CDR3 length: 15 amino acids. The V segment lost 3 bases and the J segment 8 bases; nucleotides outside the gene matches: 12. CDR3 DNA sequence: TGTGCCAGCAGCTTCTCCAATGACAGGGAGAAGGGCTACACCTTC. Its protein product is CASSFSNDREKGYTF.

The rearrangement joins TRBV7-2 to TRBJ1-5; 10 bases line up with TRBD1. CDR1 SGHTA and CDR2 FQGNSA come from the germline V gene. This CDR3 spans 19 amino acids. The J segment lost 2 bases and the V segment lost 5 bases, leaving 15 bases of the junction unmatched. CDR3 in amino acids: CASSPSPRTGGLGNQPQHF. In DNA, the CDR3 is TGTGCCAGCAGCCCCAGTCCGAGGACAGGGGGACTCGGCAATCAGCCCCAGCATTTT.

In its sample, this clonotype was seen a few times. The chain links TRBV4-3 to TRBJ2-4; 8 bases are a match to TRBD1. Germline CDR1 reads LGHNA; CDR2 reads YSLEER. V shed 4 bases and J 3 bases; nucleotides not matched to a gene: 8. The CDR3 loop spans 16 amino acids. The CDR3 loop reads CASSLGQGRDKNIQYF. The DNA for the CDR3 is TGCGCCAGCAGCCTTGGACAGGGTAGGGACAAAAACATTCAGTACTTC.

The J gene is TRBJ1-2, the V gene TRBV5-1; D is unclear. Germline CDR1 reads SGHRS; CDR2 reads YFSETQ. The CDR3 contains 14 residues. The V end was cut by 1 base, the J end by 6 bases, with 13 bases between. DNA of the CDR3: TGCGCCAGCAGCTTGAAGGGCCGGCAGAATGGCTACACCTTC. Translated: CASSLKGRQNGYTF.

The V call is TRBV20-1, the J call TRBJ2-5, with D possibly TRBD1 on 6 matching bases. CDR3 size: 16 residues. V lost 0 bases and J 1 base, leaving 15 bases between the germline ends. Germline assignment: CDR1 DFQATT and CDR2 SNEGSKA (reference sequence). DNA of the CDR3: TGCAGTGCTAGAGATTACAGGGTGCATCTCCAAGAGACCCAGTACTTC. Its protein is CSARDYRVHLQETQYF.

The chain uses TRBV7-9 and TRBJ2-7, with 7 bases that match TRBD2. Germline CDR1 SEHNR, CDR2 FQNEAQ (reference sequence). The CDR3 runs to 12 residues. The V segment lost 11 bases and the J segment 12 bases; nucleotides outside the gene matches: 16. CDR3 sequence reads: CALTYPSGTTYF. The CDR3 DNA sequence: TGTGCCCTCACTTATCCCAGCGGGACCACGTACTTC.